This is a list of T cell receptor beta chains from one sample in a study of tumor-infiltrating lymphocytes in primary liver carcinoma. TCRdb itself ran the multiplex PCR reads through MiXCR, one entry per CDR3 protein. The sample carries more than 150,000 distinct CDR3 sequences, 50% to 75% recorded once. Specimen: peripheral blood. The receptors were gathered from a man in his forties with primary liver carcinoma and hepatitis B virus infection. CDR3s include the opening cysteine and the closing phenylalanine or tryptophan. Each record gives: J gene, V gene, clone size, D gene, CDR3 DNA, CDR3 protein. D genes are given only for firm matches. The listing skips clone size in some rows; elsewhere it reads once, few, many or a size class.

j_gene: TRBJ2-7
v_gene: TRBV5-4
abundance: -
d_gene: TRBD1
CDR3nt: TGTGCCAGCAGCGATTGGACAGGAAACTCTTACGAGCAGTACTTC
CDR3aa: CASSDWTGNSYEQYF

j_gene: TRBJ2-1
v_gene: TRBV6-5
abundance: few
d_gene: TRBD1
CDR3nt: TGTGCCAGCAGTTACTCCCCGGACAGGGGCCACAATGAGCAGTTCTTC
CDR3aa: CASSYSPDRGHNEQFF

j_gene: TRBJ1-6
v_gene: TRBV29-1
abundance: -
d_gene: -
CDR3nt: TGCAGCGCAGCGTCAGGGTCGACTTCACCCCTCCACTTT
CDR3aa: CSAASGSTSPLHF

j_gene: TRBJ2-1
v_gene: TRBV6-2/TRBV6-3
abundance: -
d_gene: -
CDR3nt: TGTGCTAGCAGCGAAACCAGGGGGGCTTACAATGAGCAGTTCTTC
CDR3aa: CASSETRGAYNEQFF

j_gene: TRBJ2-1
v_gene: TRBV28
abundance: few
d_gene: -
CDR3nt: TGTGCCAGCACCTTCCTGGGGACCTACAATGAGCAGTTCTTC
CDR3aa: CASTFLGTYNEQFF

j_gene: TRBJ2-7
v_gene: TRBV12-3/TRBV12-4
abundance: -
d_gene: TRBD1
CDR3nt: TGTGCCAGCAGTAAACCGGGACAGGGGCTTGAGCAGTACTTC
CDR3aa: CASSKPGQGLEQYF

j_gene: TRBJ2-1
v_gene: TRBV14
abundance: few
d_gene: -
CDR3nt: TGTGCCAGCAGCCCCATTGGGACTTCCAATGAGCAGTTCTTC
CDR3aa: CASSPIGTSNEQFF

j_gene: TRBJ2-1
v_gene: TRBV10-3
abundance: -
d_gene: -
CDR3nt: TGTGCCATCAATGAGTGGGGCGGGAATGAGCAGTTCTTC
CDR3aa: CAINEWGGNEQFF

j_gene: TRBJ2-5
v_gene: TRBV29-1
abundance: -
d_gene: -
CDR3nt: TGCAGCGTTGACTCCGAGACCCAGTACTTC
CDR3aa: CSVDSETQYF

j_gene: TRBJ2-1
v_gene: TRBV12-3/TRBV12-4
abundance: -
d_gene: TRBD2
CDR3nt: TGTGCCAGCAGGGATACTAGCGGGAGGGTCGATGAGCAGTTCTTC
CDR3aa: CASRDTSGRVDEQFF

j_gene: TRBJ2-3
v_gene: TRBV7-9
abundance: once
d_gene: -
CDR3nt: TGTGCCAGCAGCTTAGGTACCAGCCCGGGGAATACGCAGTATTTT
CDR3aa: CASSLGTSPGNTQYF